This T cell receptor beta chain was identified during a study of STAT3 mutations in large granular lymphocyte leukemia. Study as a whole: Over half of T-LGLL patients had one or more immunosuppressive regimens.

Study-level points and caveats: At least one immunodominant TCR beta clonotype appeared in every T-cell large granular lymphocyte leukemia patient. In several patients, dominant TCR clone burden exceeded STAT3 mutant burden, suggesting STAT3 mutation arose secondarily.

Germline values: CDR1 SGHDN, CDR2 FVKESK. CDR3 length: 16 residues. J gave up 1 base and V 4 bases, and 5 bases lay outside the gene matches. Only in-frame clones appear in the TCRdb table, and some are missing; sequencing was by immunoSEQ multiplex PCR. This table has over a thousand clones, around half appearing once. As for this clone: Its specificity is not known.

Specimen: PBMCs. The gene calls are TRBV14 and TRBJ1-3, with 9 bases that match TRBD1. The sequence derives from a human donor with T large granular lymphocyte leukemia. Some clones in this sample may be carry-over from other donors' samples. This CDR3 is CASSLGQGWSGNTIYF. DNA for the CDR3: TGTGCCAGCAGCCTGGGACAGGGATGGTCTGGAAACACCATATATTTT.